The entry below describes one TCR beta chain. As yet, its antigen is unknown. These data are taken from a study of shared clonotypes between healthy human individuals. Repertoires were generated with immunoSEQ multiplex PCR, while TCRdb's copy carries only in-frame clones and drops some. The data show about 1 million clones, with about 77% seen just once and about 1.5% held by the top ten. Study-level findings and limits: Naive subsets generally had larger estimated richness than memory subsets.

The germline V gene has CDR1 KGHSH and CDR2 LQKENI. V was shortened by 6 bases and J by 5 bases, with 14 bases between the two germline ends. The CDR3 sequence is 13 residues long. Sequenced material: memory CD4+ T cells sorted from blood. The subset: CD45RA-negative fraction. The chain couples TRBV18 to TRBJ2-7, with D unresolved. The clonotype originates from a young man in good health. CDR3 amino acids: CASSSLMFDEQYF. The CDR3, as DNA: TGTGCCAGCTCTTCCCTTATGTTCGACGAGCAGTACTTC.